A selection of T cell receptor beta chains follows, all from one sample in a study of CD8 T cells in Susac syndrome. TCRdb processed the immunoSEQ multiplex PCR reads anew with MiXCR; each CDR3 protein has one entry. The table records more than 100,000 distinct CDR3 sequences, under 96% of them present only once. Sequenced material: CD4+ T cells from PBMCs. The receptors were gathered from a human donor with Susac syndrome. CDR3s include the opening cysteine and the closing phenylalanine or tryptophan. D genes are given only for firm matches. Only some rows state a clone size, as once, few, many or a class for expanded clones.

v_gene: TRBV20-1; j_gene: TRBJ1-5; abundance: .; d_gene: TRBD1; CDR3aa: CSVRGRNQPQHF; CDR3nt: TGCAGTGTCAGGGGGAGGAATCAGCCCCAGCATTTT
v_gene: TRBV28; j_gene: TRBJ2-3; abundance: .; d_gene: TRBD2; CDR3aa: CASSAASGRASDTQYF; CDR3nt: TGTGCCAGCAGTGCCGCTAGCGGGAGGGCATCGGATACGCAGTATTTT
v_gene: TRBV7-9; j_gene: TRBJ1-2; abundance: .; d_gene: .; CDR3aa: CASSSRDKSDYTF; CDR3nt: TGTGCCAGCAGCTCCAGGGACAAGTCAGACTACACCTTC
v_gene: TRBV20-1; j_gene: TRBJ2-1; abundance: .; d_gene: TRBD2; CDR3aa: CSARPLAGGLDEQFF; CDR3nt: TGCAGTGCTAGGCCTCTAGCGGGAGGGCTGGATGAGCAGTTCTTC
v_gene: TRBV28; j_gene: TRBJ2-7; abundance: .; d_gene: TRBD2; CDR3aa: CASSLQAGGTYEQYF; CDR3nt: TGTGCCAGCAGTCTACAAGCGGGAGGGACGTACGAGCAGTACTTC
v_gene: TRBV20-1; j_gene: TRBJ1-5; abundance: .; d_gene: TRBD1; CDR3aa: CSAIWTGDQPQHF; CDR3nt: TGCAGTGCTATCTGGACAGGGGATCAGCCCCAGCATTTT
v_gene: TRBV5-6; j_gene: TRBJ2-1; abundance: once; d_gene: TRBD2; CDR3aa: CASTSGAGLAVEGEQFF; CDR3nt: TGTGCCAGCACCTCCGGTGCTGGTCTAGCGGTGGAGGGTGAGCAGTTCTTC
v_gene: TRBV20-1; j_gene: TRBJ2-5; abundance: .; d_gene: .; CDR3aa: CSALSVAVQETQYF; CDR3nt: TGCAGTGCTCTCTCCGTGGCGGTTCAAGAGACCCAGTACTTC
v_gene: TRBV5-4; j_gene: TRBJ2-5; abundance: .; d_gene: TRBD1; CDR3aa: CASSLPQGEQETQYF; CDR3nt: TGTGCCAGCAGCTTGCCACAGGGGGAACAAGAGACCCAGTACTTC
v_gene: TRBV20-1; j_gene: TRBJ1-2; abundance: .; d_gene: .; CDR3aa: CSARDLSWSGYTF; CDR3nt: TGCAGTGCTAGAGATTTGAGCTGGTCCGGCTACACCTTC
v_gene: TRBV6-2/TRBV6-3; j_gene: TRBJ1-3; abundance: .; d_gene: .; CDR3aa: CASSYSLQRTSGNTIYF; CDR3nt: TGTGCCAGCAGTTACTCTCTACAGCGGACCTCTGGAAACACCATATATTTT
v_gene: TRBV29-1; j_gene: TRBJ2-7; abundance: .; d_gene: TRBD2; CDR3aa: CSGTSGYYEQYF; CDR3nt: TGCAGCGGAACTAGCGGCTACTACGAGCAGTACTTC
v_gene: TRBV2; j_gene: TRBJ2-1; abundance: .; d_gene: .; CDR3aa: CASSDRRSYNEQFF; CDR3nt: TGTGCCAGCAGTGATAGACGGTCTTACAATGAGCAGTTCTTC
v_gene: TRBV20-1; j_gene: TRBJ2-7; abundance: .; d_gene: TRBD1; CDR3aa: CSARVRQGTYEQYF; CDR3nt: TGCAGTGCTAGAGTCCGACAGGGGACCTACGAGCAGTACTTC
v_gene: TRBV5-4; j_gene: TRBJ1-1; abundance: .; d_gene: .; CDR3aa: CALRQISNTEAFF; CDR3nt: TGTGCCCTACGACAGATTTCGAACACTGAAGCTTTCTTT
v_gene: TRBV29-1; j_gene: TRBJ2-3; abundance: .; d_gene: .; CDR3aa: CSVSGRQSPQDTQYF; CDR3nt: TGCAGCGTTTCGGGACGGCAATCCCCACAGGATACGCAGTATTTT
v_gene: TRBV27; j_gene: TRBJ2-1; abundance: .; d_gene: TRBD1; CDR3aa: CASSTGTVGTAFF; CDR3nt: TGTGCCAGCAGTACCGGGACAGTGGGCACAGCGTTCTTC
v_gene: TRBV12-3/TRBV12-4; j_gene: TRBJ1-5; abundance: .; d_gene: .; CDR3aa: CASSGDTNQPQHF; CDR3nt: TGTGCCAGCAGTGGGGACACCAATCAGCCCCAGCATTTT
v_gene: TRBV6-1; j_gene: TRBJ2-1; abundance: .; d_gene: TRBD2; CDR3aa: CASRGLAGGGVYNEQFF; CDR3nt: TGTGCCAGCAGGGGACTAGCGGGAGGAGGAGTTTACAATGAGCAGTTCTTC
v_gene: TRBV20-1; j_gene: TRBJ2-7; abundance: .; d_gene: .; CDR3aa: CSAPSPQSSYEQYF; CDR3nt: TGCAGTGCCCCATCCCCGCAAAGCTCCTACGAGCAGTACTTC
v_gene: TRBV19; j_gene: TRBJ1-2; abundance: .; d_gene: TRBD1; CDR3aa: CASSSTGGGYGYTF; CDR3nt: TGTGCCAGTAGCTCGACAGGGGGCGGCTATGGCTACACCTTC
v_gene: TRBV7-9; j_gene: TRBJ2-1; abundance: .; d_gene: .; CDR3aa: CASSLDGRRDNEQFF; CDR3nt: TGTGCCAGCAGCTTAGACGGGAGAAGAGACAATGAGCAGTTCTTC
v_gene: TRBV5-6; j_gene: TRBJ1-1; abundance: .; d_gene: .; CDR3aa: CASSLDGFTEAFF; CDR3nt: TGTGCCAGCAGCTTGGATGGTTTCACTGAAGCTTTCTTT
v_gene: TRBV29-1; j_gene: TRBJ1-1; abundance: once; d_gene: .; CDR3aa: CSVPGGNTEAFF; CDR3nt: TGCAGCGTTCCCGGGGGGAACACTGAAGCTTTCTTT
v_gene: TRBV20-1; j_gene: TRBJ2-2; abundance: .; d_gene: .; CDR3aa: CSAVSGAATGELFF; CDR3nt: TGCAGTGCTGTGTCAGGGGCGGCCACCGGGGAGCTGTTTTTT
v_gene: TRBV24-1; j_gene: TRBJ2-5; abundance: .; d_gene: .; CDR3aa: CATSDSGQETQYF; CDR3nt: TGTGCCACCAGTGATTCGGGACAAGAGACCCAGTACTTC
v_gene: TRBV25-1; j_gene: TRBJ1-1; abundance: .; d_gene: TRBD1; CDR3aa: CASSAFRGGHTEAFF; CDR3nt: TGTGCCAGCAGTGCGTTCAGGGGGGGTCACACTGAAGCTTTCTTT
v_gene: TRBV24-1; j_gene: TRBJ2-1; abundance: .; d_gene: .; CDR3aa: CATSASNGYNEQFF; CDR3nt: TGTGCCACCAGTGCCTCCAACGGTTACAATGAGCAGTTCTTC
v_gene: TRBV12-3/TRBV12-4; j_gene: TRBJ2-5; abundance: once; d_gene: .; CDR3aa: CASSLVAATAQYF; CDR3nt: TGTGCCAGCAGTTTAGTAGCGGCCACGGCCCAGTACTTC
v_gene: TRBV6-5; j_gene: TRBJ2-1; abundance: once; d_gene: TRBD2; CDR3aa: CASSYSFGGDPDNEQFF; CDR3nt: TGTGCCAGCAGTTACTCATTCGGGGGGGACCCTGACAATGAGCAGTTCTTC
v_gene: TRBV3-1; j_gene: TRBJ1-1; abundance: .; d_gene: .; CDR3aa: CASSQGPNTEAFF; CDR3nt: TGTGCCAGCAGCCAAGGACCGAACACTGAAGCTTTCTTT
v_gene: TRBV18; j_gene: TRBJ1-2; abundance: .; d_gene: .; CDR3aa: CASSPTDSYGYTF; CDR3nt: TGTGCCAGCTCACCTACGGACAGCTATGGCTACACCTTC
v_gene: TRBV6-2/TRBV6-3; j_gene: TRBJ2-1; abundance: .; d_gene: .; CDR3aa: CASSYGGSRNEQFF; CDR3nt: TGTGCCAGCAGTTACGGTGGCTCCCGCAATGAGCAGTTCTTC
v_gene: TRBV3-1; j_gene: TRBJ2-1; abundance: .; d_gene: .; CDR3aa: CASSHGTSSYNEQFF; CDR3nt: TGTGCCAGCAGCCATGGTACTAGCTCCTACAATGAGCAGTTCTTC
v_gene: TRBV3-1; j_gene: TRBJ1-4; abundance: .; d_gene: .; CDR3aa: CASSQSEKLFF; CDR3nt: TGTGCCAGCAGCCAATCCGAAAAACTGTTTTTT
v_gene: TRBV23-1; j_gene: TRBJ1-5; abundance: once; d_gene: .; CDR3aa: CASSQRTFNQPQHF; CDR3nt: TGCGCCAGCAGTCAACGGACGTTCAATCAGCCCCAGCATTTT
v_gene: TRBV12-3/TRBV12-4; j_gene: TRBJ1-5; abundance: .; d_gene: .; CDR3aa: CASSFGQGPNQPQHF; CDR3nt: TGTGCCAGCAGTTTCGGGCAGGGTCCTAATCAGCCCCAGCATTTT
v_gene: TRBV29-1; j_gene: TRBJ2-3; abundance: .; d_gene: .; CDR3aa: CSVEGGGRDTQYF; CDR3nt: TGCAGCGTGGAAGGGGGGGGAAGAGATACGCAGTATTTT
v_gene: TRBV7-2; j_gene: TRBJ2-5; abundance: .; d_gene: .; CDR3aa: CASSFREQETQYF; CDR3nt: TGTGCCAGCAGCTTCCGCGAACAAGAGACCCAGTACTTC
v_gene: TRBV19; j_gene: TRBJ2-1; abundance: once; d_gene: TRBD1; CDR3aa: CASRVTGIPYNEQFF; CDR3nt: TGTGCCAGCAGGGTGACAGGGATACCATACAATGAGCAGTTCTTC
v_gene: TRBV5-8; j_gene: TRBJ1-2; abundance: once; d_gene: .; CDR3aa: CASSSTSWAVNYGYTF; CDR3nt: TGTGCCAGCAGCTCCACTTCGTGGGCGGTTAACTATGGCTACACCTTC
v_gene: TRBV6-5; j_gene: TRBJ1-2; abundance: .; d_gene: .; CDR3aa: CASSYWRTPNYGYTF; CDR3nt: TGTGCCAGCAGTTACTGGCGGACCCCTAACTATGGCTACACCTTC
v_gene: TRBV7-9; j_gene: TRBJ2-1; abundance: once; d_gene: TRBD1; CDR3aa: CASSGTGGTYNEQFF; CDR3nt: TGTGCCAGCAGCGGAACAGGGGGCACCTACAATGAGCAGTTCTTC
v_gene: TRBV2; j_gene: TRBJ2-2; abundance: few; d_gene: TRBD1; CDR3aa: CASSVGQGNTGELFF; CDR3nt: TGTGCCAGCAGTGTGGGACAGGGCAACACCGGGGAGCTGTTTTTT
v_gene: TRBV29-1; j_gene: TRBJ2-1; abundance: .; d_gene: TRBD2; CDR3aa: CSVSTSGSGNEQFF; CDR3nt: TGCAGCGTTTCGACTAGCGGGAGTGGCAATGAGCAGTTCTTC
v_gene: TRBV29-1; j_gene: TRBJ2-5; abundance: .; d_gene: TRBD1; CDR3aa: CSATGDQETQYF; CDR3nt: TGCAGCGCGACAGGGGACCAAGAGACCCAGTACTTC